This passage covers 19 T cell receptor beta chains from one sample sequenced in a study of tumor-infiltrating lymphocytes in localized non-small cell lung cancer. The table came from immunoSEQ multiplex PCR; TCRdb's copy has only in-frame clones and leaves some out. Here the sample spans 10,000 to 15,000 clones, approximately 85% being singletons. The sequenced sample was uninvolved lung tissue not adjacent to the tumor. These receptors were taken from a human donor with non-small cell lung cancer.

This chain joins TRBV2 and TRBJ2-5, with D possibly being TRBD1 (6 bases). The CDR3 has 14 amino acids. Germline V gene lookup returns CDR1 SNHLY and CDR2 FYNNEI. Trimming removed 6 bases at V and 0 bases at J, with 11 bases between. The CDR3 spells CASRGQGNQETQYF. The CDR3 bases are TGTGCCAGCAGGGGGCAGGGGAACCAAGAGACCCAGTACTTC.

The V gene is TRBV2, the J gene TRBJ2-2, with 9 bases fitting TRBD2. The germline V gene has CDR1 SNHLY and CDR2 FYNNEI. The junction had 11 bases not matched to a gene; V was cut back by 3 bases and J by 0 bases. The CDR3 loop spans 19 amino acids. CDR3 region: CASSDYGWRGGTNTGELFF. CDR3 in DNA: TGTGCCAGCAGTGATTACGGTTGGCGGGGGGGGACGAACACCGGGGAGCTGTTTTTT.

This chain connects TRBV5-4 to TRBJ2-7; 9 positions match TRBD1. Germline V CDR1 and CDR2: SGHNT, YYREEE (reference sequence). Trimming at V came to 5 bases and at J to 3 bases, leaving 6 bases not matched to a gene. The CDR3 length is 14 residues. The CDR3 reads CASRPGTGSYEQYF. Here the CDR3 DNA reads TGTGCCAGCAGACCCGGGACAGGGAGCTACGAGCAGTACTTC.

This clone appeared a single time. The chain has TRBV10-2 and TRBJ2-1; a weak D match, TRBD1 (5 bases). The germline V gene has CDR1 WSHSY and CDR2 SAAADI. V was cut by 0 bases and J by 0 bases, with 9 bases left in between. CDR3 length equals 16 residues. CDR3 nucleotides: TGCGCCAGCAGTGAGTCTGGACACCCCTCCTACAATGAGCAGTTCTTC. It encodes CASSESGHPSYNEQFF.

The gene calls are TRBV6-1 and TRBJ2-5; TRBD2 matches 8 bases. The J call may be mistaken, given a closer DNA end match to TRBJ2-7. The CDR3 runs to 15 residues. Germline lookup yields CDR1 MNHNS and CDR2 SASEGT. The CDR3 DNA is TGTGCCAGCACCTCCCTAGCGGGCGCCTCCTACGAGCAGTACTTC. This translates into CASTSLAGASYEQYF.

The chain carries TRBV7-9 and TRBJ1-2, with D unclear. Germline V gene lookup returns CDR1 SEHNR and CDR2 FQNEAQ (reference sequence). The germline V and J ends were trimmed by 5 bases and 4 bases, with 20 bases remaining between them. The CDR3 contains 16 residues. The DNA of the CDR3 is TGTGCCAGCAGCGACGGTTCGAACCCCTACGGCTATGGCTACACCTTC. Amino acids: CASSDGSNPYGYGYTF.

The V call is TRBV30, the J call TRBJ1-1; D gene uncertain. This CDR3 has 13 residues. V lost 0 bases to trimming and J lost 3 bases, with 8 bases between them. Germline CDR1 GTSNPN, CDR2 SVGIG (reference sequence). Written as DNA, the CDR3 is TGTGCCTGGAGTGTGGGCAGACACACTGAAGCTTTCTTT. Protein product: CAWSVGRHTEAFF.

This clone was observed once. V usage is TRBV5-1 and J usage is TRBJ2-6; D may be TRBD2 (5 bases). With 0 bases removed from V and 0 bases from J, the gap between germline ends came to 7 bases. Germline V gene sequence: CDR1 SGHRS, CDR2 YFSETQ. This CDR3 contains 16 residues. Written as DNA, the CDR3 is TGCGCCAGCAGCTTGGGAGGGCTCTCTGGGGCCAACGTCCTGACTTTC. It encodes CASSLGGLSGANVLTF.

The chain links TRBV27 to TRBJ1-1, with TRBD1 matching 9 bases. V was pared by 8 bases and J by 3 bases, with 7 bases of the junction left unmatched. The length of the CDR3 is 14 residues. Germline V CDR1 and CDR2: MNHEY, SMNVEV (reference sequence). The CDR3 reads CASGWTGVYTEAFF. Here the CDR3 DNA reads TGTGCCAGCGGGTGGACAGGGGTATACACTGAAGCTTTCTTT.

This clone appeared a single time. CDR3 loop: CASSLAGRPYEQYF. DNA for the CDR3: TGTGCCAGCAGCTTAGCCGGGAGGCCCTACGAGCAGTACTTC. The rearrangement links TRBV7-9 to TRBJ2-7; 7 nucleotides line up with TRBD2. Germline V gives CDR1 SEHNR, CDR2 FQNEAQ (reference sequence). V was pared by 0 bases and J by 2 bases, with 1 base of the junction left unmatched. The CDR3 sequence is 14 residues long. Using reference TRBV7-9 and TRBJ2-7 for the parts outside the CDR3, the full variable domain is DTGVSQNPRHKITKRGQNVTFRCDPISEHNRLYWYRQTLGQGPEFLTYFQNEAQLEKSRLLSDRFSAERPKGSFSTLEIQRTEQGDSAMYLCASSLAGRPYEQYFGPGTRLTVT.

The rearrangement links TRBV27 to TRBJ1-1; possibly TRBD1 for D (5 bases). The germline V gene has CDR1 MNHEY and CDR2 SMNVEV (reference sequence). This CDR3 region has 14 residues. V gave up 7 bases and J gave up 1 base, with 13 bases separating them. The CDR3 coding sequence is TGTGCCAGCACTCCCGACAGCTGGAACACTGAAGCTTTCTTT. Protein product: CASTPDSWNTEAFF.

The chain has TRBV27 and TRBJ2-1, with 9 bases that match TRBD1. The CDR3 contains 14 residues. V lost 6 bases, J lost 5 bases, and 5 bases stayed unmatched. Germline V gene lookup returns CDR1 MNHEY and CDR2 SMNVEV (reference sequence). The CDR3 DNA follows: TGTGCCAGCAGACCGGGACAGGGTCACAATGAGCAGTTCTTC. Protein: CASRPGQGHNEQFF.

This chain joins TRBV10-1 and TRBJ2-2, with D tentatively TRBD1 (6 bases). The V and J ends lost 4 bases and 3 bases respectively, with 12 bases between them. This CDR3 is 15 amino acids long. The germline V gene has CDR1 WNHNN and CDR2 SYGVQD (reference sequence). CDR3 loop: CASSAGTYYTGELFF. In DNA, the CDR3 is TGCGCCAGCAGTGCCGGGACATACTACACCGGGGAGCTGTTTTTT.

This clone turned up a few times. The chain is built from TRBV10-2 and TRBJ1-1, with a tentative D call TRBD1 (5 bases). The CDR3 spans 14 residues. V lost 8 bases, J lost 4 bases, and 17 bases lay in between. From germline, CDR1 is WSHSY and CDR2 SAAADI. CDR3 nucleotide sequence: TGCGCCAGCGCTTCTGGGGGGATAGGCACTGAAGCTTTCTTT. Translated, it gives CASASGGIGTEAFF.

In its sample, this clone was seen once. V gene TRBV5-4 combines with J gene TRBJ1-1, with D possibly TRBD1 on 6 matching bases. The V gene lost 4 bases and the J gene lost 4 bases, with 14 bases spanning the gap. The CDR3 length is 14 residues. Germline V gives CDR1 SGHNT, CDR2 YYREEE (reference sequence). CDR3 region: CASSHNRVGTEAFF. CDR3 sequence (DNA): TGTGCCAGCAGCCATAACAGGGTCGGCACTGAAGCTTTCTTT.

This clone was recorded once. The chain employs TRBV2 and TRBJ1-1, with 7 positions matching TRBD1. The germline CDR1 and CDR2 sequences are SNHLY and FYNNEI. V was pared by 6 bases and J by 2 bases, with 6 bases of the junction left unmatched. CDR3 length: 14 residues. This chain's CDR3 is CASSPTGVNTEAFF. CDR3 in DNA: TGTGCCAGCAGCCCTACAGGGGTAAACACTGAAGCTTTCTTT.

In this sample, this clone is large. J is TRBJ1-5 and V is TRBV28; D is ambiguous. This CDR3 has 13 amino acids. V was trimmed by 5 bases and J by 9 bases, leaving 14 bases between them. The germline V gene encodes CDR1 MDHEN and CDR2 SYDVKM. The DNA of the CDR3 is TGTGCCAGCAGTCCCGACCCGGTTTGGCCCCAGCATTTT. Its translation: CASSPDPVWPQHF.

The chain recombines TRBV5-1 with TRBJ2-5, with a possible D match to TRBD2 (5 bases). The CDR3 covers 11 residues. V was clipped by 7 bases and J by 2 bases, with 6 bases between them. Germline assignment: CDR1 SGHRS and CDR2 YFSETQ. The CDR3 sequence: CASGGQETQYF. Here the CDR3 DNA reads TGCGCCAGCGGCGGGCAAGAGACCCAGTACTTC.

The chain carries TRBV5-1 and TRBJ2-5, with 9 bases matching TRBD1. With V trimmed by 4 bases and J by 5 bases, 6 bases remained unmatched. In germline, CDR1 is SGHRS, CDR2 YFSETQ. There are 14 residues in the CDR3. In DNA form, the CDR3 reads TGCGCCAGCAGCCGGGGACAGGGCGGGGAGACCCAGTACTTC. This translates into CASSRGQGGETQYF.